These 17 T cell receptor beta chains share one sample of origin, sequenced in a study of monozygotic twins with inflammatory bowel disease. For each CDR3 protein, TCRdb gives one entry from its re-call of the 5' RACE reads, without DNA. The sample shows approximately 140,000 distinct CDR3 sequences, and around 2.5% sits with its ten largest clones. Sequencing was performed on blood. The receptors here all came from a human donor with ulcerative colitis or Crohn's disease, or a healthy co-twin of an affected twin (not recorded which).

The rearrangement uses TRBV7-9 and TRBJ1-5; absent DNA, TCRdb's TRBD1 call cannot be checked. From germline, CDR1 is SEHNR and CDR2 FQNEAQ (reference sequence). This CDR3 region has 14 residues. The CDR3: CASSLGGKNQPQHF.

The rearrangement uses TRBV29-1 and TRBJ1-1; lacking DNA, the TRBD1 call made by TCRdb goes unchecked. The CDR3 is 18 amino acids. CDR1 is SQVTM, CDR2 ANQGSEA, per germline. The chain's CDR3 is CSVEDETGQLRMNTEAFF.

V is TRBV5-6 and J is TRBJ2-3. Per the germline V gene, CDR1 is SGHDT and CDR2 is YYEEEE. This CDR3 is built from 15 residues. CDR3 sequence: CASSWGLTSTDTQYF.

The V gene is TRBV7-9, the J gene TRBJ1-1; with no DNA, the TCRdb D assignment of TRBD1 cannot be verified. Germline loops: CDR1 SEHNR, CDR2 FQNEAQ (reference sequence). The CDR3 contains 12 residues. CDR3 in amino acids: CASSTTGRGAFF.

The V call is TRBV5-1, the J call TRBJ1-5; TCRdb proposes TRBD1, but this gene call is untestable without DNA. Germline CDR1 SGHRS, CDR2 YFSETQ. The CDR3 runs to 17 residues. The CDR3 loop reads CASSLAPTGASNQPQHF.

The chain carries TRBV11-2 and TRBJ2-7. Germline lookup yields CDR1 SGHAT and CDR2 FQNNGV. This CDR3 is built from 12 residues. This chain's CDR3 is CASSPTSGSRYF.

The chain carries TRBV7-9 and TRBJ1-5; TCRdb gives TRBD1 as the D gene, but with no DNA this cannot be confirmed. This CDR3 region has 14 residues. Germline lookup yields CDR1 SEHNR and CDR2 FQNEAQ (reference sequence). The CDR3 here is CASSPGQGEQPQHF.

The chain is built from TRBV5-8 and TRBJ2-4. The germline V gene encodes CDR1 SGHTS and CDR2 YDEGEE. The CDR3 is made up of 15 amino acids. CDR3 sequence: CASSLGSMAKNIQYF.

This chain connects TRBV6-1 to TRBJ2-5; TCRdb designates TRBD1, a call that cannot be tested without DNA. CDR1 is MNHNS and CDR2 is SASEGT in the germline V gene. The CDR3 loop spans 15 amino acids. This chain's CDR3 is CASTTTGFYGETQYF.

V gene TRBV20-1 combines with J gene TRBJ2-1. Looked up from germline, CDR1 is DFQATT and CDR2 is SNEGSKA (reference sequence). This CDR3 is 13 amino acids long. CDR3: CSARNGVYNEQFF.

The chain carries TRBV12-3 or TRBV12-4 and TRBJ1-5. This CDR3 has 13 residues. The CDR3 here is CASSFGLNQPQHF.

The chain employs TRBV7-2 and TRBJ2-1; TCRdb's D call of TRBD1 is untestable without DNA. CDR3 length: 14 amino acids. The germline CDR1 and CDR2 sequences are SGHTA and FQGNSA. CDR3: CASSKDRGYNEQFF.

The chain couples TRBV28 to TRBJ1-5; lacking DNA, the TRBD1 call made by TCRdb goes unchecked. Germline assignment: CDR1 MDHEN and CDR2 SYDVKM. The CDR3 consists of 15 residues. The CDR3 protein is CASSSPAGLRQPQHF.

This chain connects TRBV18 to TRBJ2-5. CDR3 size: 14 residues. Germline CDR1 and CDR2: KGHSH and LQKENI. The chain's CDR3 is CASSPPSFRETQYF. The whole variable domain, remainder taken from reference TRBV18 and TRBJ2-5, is NAGVMQNPRHLVRRRGQEARLRCSPMKGHSHVYWYRQLPEEGLKFMVYLQKENIIDESGMPKERFSAEFPKEGPSILRIQQVVRGDSAAYFCASSPPSFRETQYFGPGTRLLVL.

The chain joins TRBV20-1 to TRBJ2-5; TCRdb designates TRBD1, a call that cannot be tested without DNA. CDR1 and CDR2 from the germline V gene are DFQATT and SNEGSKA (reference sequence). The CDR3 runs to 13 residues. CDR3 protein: CSAYGQYRETQYF.

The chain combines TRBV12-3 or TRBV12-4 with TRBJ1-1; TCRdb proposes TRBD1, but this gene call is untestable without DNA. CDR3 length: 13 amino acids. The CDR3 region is CASSSTGATEAFF.

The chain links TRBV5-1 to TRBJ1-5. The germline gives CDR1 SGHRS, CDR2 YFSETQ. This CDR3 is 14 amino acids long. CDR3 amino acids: CASSLSPGNQPQHF.